This T cell receptor (beta chain) is from a study of glioma-infiltrating T cells after dendritic cell vaccination. About the research overall: Treatment, given 2003 to 2012, was autologous tumor lysate-pulsed dendritic cell vaccination.

Up to roughly 2 ug genomic DNA was used for TCRB CDR3 amplification. Repertoires were generated with immunoSEQ multiplex PCR, while TCRdb's copy carries only in-frame clones and drops some. The sample records 72,000 or so clones, around 90% being singletons. The V end was cut by 8 bases, the J end by 2 bases, with 15 bases between. The CDR3 is 14 residues long. CDR1 and CDR2 from the germline V gene are MNHNS and SASEGT. As for time point: after dendritic cell vaccination, including at tumor progression/relapse. PBMC were collected before vaccination, two weeks after the third vaccination, and at progression.

This TCR was recovered from a human donor with glioblastoma. Specimen: blood, collected after dendritic cell vaccination. This rearrangement joins TRBV6-1 to TRBJ2-5; a weak D match, TRBD2 (6 bases). Written as DNA, the CDR3 is TGTGCCAGCCGCGCCACGGGAGCGCAAGAGACCCAGTACTTC. This translates into CASRATGAQETQYF.